This T cell receptor beta chain stems from a study of a mutant IDH1 vaccine in newly diagnosed glioma. In the study overall: It was radiotherapy, temozolomide, or both that patients received previously, with most receiving both.

Germline CDR1 and CDR2: SNHLY and FYNNEI. The CDR3 consists of 15 residues. J was trimmed by 7 bases and V by 6 bases; bases with no gene match: 13. Time point meaning: baseline, week 1 (first vaccination visit). Treatment noted: pre-vaccination baseline after standard-of-care therapy. Every donor had a new WHO grade 3 or 4 astrocytoma that was IDH1-mutant, with loss of nuclear ATRX. Measured with immunoSEQ multiplex PCR; TCRdb has only the in-frame clones, and not every one. The sample lists roughly 38,000 clones, 60% to 80% occurring once. The TCR sequence derives from a man in his forties with glioma. Some clones in this sample may be carry-over from other donors' samples. The V gene is TRBV2, the J gene TRBJ1-1; 8 bases are a match to TRBD1. The source was PBMCs, collected from a glioma patient treated with radiotherapy, temozolomide or both. The CDR3 is CASRGVRQGRFEAFF. CDR3 sequence (DNA): TGTGCCAGCAGGGGGGTCAGACAGGGGAGGTTTGAAGCTTTCTTT.